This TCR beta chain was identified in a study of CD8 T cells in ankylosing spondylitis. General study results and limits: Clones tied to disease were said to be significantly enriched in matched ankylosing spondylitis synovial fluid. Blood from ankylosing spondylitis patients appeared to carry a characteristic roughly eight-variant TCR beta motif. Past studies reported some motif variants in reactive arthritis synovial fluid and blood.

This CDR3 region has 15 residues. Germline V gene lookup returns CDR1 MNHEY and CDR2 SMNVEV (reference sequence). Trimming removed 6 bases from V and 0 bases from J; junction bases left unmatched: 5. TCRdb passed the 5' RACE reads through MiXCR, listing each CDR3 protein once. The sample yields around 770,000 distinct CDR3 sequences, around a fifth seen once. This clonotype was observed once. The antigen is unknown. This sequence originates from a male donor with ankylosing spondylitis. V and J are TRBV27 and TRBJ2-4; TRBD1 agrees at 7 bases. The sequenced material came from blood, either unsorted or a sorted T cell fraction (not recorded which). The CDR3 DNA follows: TGTGCCAGCAGGTCAACAGGGGTAGCCAAAAACATTCAGTACTTC. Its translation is CASRSTGVAKNIQYF.